A single sample gave rise to the 15 T cell receptor beta chains below, sequenced in a study of blood T cell repertoires in COVID-19. Data came from immunoSEQ multiplex PCR; TCRdb stores just in-frame clones and leaves some out. The table has 150,000 to 200,000 clones, approximately 90% seen once. Sequences were obtained from peripheral blood. The receptor set was obtained from a man younger than 40 with COVID-19, enrolled during active disease.

This chain joins TRBV27 and TRBJ2-2; 7 positions agree with TRBD1. Germline CDR1 is MNHEY and CDR2 is SMNVEV (reference sequence). V gave up 5 bases and J gave up 4 bases; unmatched junction bases: 10. The CDR3 loop spans 16 amino acids. CDR3 loop: CASSEIGTVGTGELFF. The CDR3, as DNA: TGTGCCAGCAGTGAAATTGGGACAGTAGGCACCGGGGAGCTGTTTTTT.

The J gene is TRBJ1-5, the V gene TRBV10-3, with 7 positions matching TRBD1. The CDR3 sequence is 15 residues long. Germline values: CDR1 ENHRY, CDR2 SYGVKD. Trimming removed 5 bases from V and 3 bases from J; junction bases left unmatched: 7. Here the CDR3 reads CAISSSDRDNQPQHF. DNA for the CDR3: TGTGCCATCAGTTCCTCAGACAGGGACAATCAGCCCCAGCATTTT.

The V gene is TRBV25-1, the J gene TRBJ1-2; D gene ambiguous. The V gene's germline CDR1 is MGHDK and CDR2 SYGVNS. The V end lost 8 bases, the J end lost 10 bases, and 11 bases lay between the germline ends. The CDR3 has 10 amino acids. CDR3 nucleotides: TGTGCCAGCCTAGGTTTGGCCTACACCTTC. Protein: CASLGLAYTF.

This CDR3 reads CASSYSRGNQPQHF. The DNA for the CDR3 is TGTGCCAGCAGTTATTCTAGAGGCAATCAGCCCCAGCATTTT. The J gene is TRBJ1-5, the V gene TRBV27, with no clear D. V was cut by 4 bases and J by 2 bases, with 9 bases left in between. Germline-derived CDR1 and CDR2 are MNHEY and SMNVEV (reference sequence). The CDR3 sequence is 14 residues long.

A word on this clone: Distinct nucleotide sequences in the sample also encode this CDR3. The chain employs TRBV27 and TRBJ2-1; 10 bases align to TRBD2. V dropped 6 bases and J dropped 7; count of bases not matched to a gene: 15. This CDR3 has 17 residues. Germline values: CDR1 MNHEY, CDR2 SMNVEV (reference sequence). This chain's CDR3 is CASSTLLGLAGVNEQFF. The DNA for the CDR3 is TGTGCCAGCAGCACCTTATTAGGTCTAGCGGGAGTTAATGAGCAGTTCTTC.

This rearrangement joins TRBV18 to TRBJ1-4; a possible D gene is TRBD1 (6 bases). The CDR3 is 13 amino acids. The germline gives CDR1 KGHSH, CDR2 LQKENI. The V end lost 2 bases, the J end lost 13 bases, and 14 bases lay between the germline ends. The CDR3 bases are TGTGCCAGCTCACCAACTACAGGGTATGGACTGTTTTTT. Translating it yields CASSPTTGYGLFF.

The chain links TRBV11-2 to TRBJ2-3, with 9 bases lining up with TRBD2. CDR1 is SGHAT, CDR2 FQNNGV, per germline. This CDR3 region has 15 residues. With 5 bases clipped from V and 4 bases from J, the junction kept 7 bases outside the gene matches. For the CDR3, the DNA is TGTGCCAGCAGCCTTGTAGCGGGAGTGCCAGATACGCAGTATTTT. Translating gives CASSLVAGVPDTQYF. Full variable domain (outside the CDR3, taken from reference TRBV11-2 and TRBJ2-3): EAGVAQSPRYKIIEKRQSVAFWCNPISGHATLYWYQQILGQGPKLLIQFQNNGVVDDSQLPKDRFSAERLKGVDSTLKIQPAKLEDSAVYLCASSLVAGVPDTQYFGPGTRLTVL.

This sequence joins TRBV11-2 and TRBJ2-1, with TRBD1 matching 10 bases. Trimming at V came to 8 bases and at J to 7 bases, leaving 23 bases not matched to a gene. The CDR3 has 19 residues. In germline, CDR1 is SGHAT, CDR2 FQNNGV. The CDR3 loop is CASGRGVYKGTGVGNEQFF. The CDR3 DNA reads TGTGCCAGCGGGCGGGGAGTTTATAAGGGGACAGGGGTGGGTAATGAGCAGTTCTTC.

This clone came up once. This chain connects TRBV3-1 (or the pseudogene TRBV3-2) to TRBJ2-1; no definite D call. The CDR3 spans 14 residues. V was clipped by 1 base and J by 9 bases, with 13 bases between them. Germline V gene lookup returns CDR1 LGHDT and CDR2 YNNKEL (reference sequence). The CDR3 nucleotides read TGTGCCAGCAGCCAAGGTTATGGGCCGAGTGAGCAGTTCTTC. Translation gives CASSQGYGPSEQFF.

The rearrangement joins TRBV4-1 to TRBJ1-3, with a weak D call TRBD1 (5 bases). Trimming left V 4 bases short and J 10 bases short, with 14 bases between. The V gene's germline CDR1 is MGHRA and CDR2 YSYEKL. This CDR3 has 13 residues. The CDR3 sequence: CASSRRDGGTIYF. DNA of the CDR3: TGCGCCAGCAGCCGCCGGGACGGAGGGACCATATATTTT.

CDR3 in DNA: TGTGCCAGCAGCTTGTGGCTAGCGGTACACAATGAGCAGTTCTTC. Protein: CASSLWLAVHNEQFF. The chain uses TRBV5-8 and TRBJ2-1; TRBD2 matches 7 bases. Germline V lookup: CDR1 SGHTS, CDR2 YDEGEE. J was trimmed by 5 bases and V by 1 base; bases with no gene match: 6. The CDR3 contains 15 residues.

The V call is TRBV5-1, the J call TRBJ1-2; D is possibly TRBD1 (6 bases). Germline lookup yields CDR1 SGHRS and CDR2 YFSETQ. The CDR3 runs to 14 residues. Trimming left V 5 bases short and J 4 bases short, with 15 bases between. Written as DNA, the CDR3 is TGCGCCAGCAGACCTAGTACAGGGCTCTATGGCTACACCTTC. Translating it yields CASRPSTGLYGYTF.

V and J are TRBV7-3 and TRBJ2-3, with 10 bases fitting TRBD2. The CDR3 sequence is 14 residues long. V dropped 5 bases and J dropped 4; count of bases not matched to a gene: 3. CDR1 SGHTA and CDR2 FQGTGA come from the germline V gene. CDR3 sequence reads: CASSPGTSADTQYF. For the CDR3, the DNA is TGTGCCAGCAGCCCTGGGACTAGCGCAGATACGCAGTATTTT.

The V and J genes are TRBV5-1 and TRBJ2-7; TRBD1 matches 9 bases. The CDR3 is 16 amino acids. Germline-derived CDR1 and CDR2 are SGHRS and YFSETQ. Unmatched junction bases numbered 12, after V lost 1 base and J lost 7 bases. The CDR3 sequence is CASSLNWDREVREQYF. For the CDR3, the DNA is TGCGCCAGCAGCTTGAATTGGGACAGGGAGGTGCGAGAGCAGTACTTC.

This sequence joins TRBV27 and TRBJ2-7, with 11 bases that match TRBD1. This CDR3 region has 13 residues. Germline CDR1 is MNHEY and CDR2 is SMNVEV (reference sequence). V dropped 8 bases and J dropped 4; count of bases not matched to a gene: 4. DNA for the CDR3: TGTGCCAGCGCGGACAGGGGGCCGTACGAGCAGTACTTC. Translation gives CASADRGPYEQYF.